This T cell receptor beta chain was profiled in a study of a mutant IDH1 vaccine in newly diagnosed glioma. Notes on the study in general: Evidence of vaccine-induced immune responses was documented in over 85% of patients.

The time point is: week 47, end of study. Topical imiquimod was applied with each vaccine dose, which held 300 ug of mutant IDH1 20-mer peptide. In weeks 1, 3, 5, 7, 11, 15, 19 and 23, patients were vaccinated. Each tumor in the donors was a new WHO grade 3 or 4 astrocytoma, IDH1-mutant and ATRX-lost. Profiling relied on immunoSEQ multiplex PCR, and the TCRdb table lists in-frame clones only, not all of them. The sample records 50,000 to 70,000 clones, roughly four fifths being singletons. A remark on this clone: The antigen is unknown.

The specimen comprised PBMCs, sampled from a glioma patient whose treatment included an IDH1 peptide vaccine. The clonotype comes from a woman aged 45-65 years with glioma.

CDR3 sequence reads: CASSAGRVVPDTQYF. In DNA, the CDR3 is TGTGCCAGCAGCGCGGGGCGGGTCGTCCCAGATACGCAGTATTTT. This chain joins TRBV9 and TRBJ2-3; D may correspond to TRBD1 or TRBD2 (5 bases each). The CDR3 sequence is 15 residues long. The ends were cut back, 3 bases at V and 4 bases at J, with 15 bases in the middle. The germline CDR1 and CDR2 sequences are SGDLS and YYNGEE.